This TCR beta chain was captured in a study of T cells in narcolepsy. Study summary: Patients with NT1 or NT2 and healthy control donors were enrolled. Study-level points and caveats: Same-patient CSF and blood CD4+ T cell clonotypes included HCRT-specific and TRIB2-specific autoreactive ones. Some memory CD4+ repertoires had no autoreactive clone sequences. Healthy controls reportedly lacked the autoreactive clonotypes serially found in patients' blood.

Comment on this clone: The antigen remains unidentified.

The germline V gene encodes CDR1 SNHLY and CDR2 FYNNEI. There are 15 residues in the CDR3. Trimming left V 0 bases short and J 7 bases short, with 13 bases between. TCRdb's copy holds only in-frame clones and misses some; the assay was immunoSEQ multiplex PCR. The sample records approximately 30,000 clones, approximately 80% being singletons. This sequence was found in a human donor with narcolepsy. Sequencing used CD45RA- memory CD4+ T cells from PBMCs. The chain has TRBV2 and TRBJ1-5, with D perhaps TRBD1 (6 bases). In nucleotides, the CDR3 is TGTGCCAGCAGTGAAGCTTTAGGGGGGATGCAGCCCCAGCATTTT. Its translation is CASSEALGGMQPQHF.